These 5 T cell receptor beta chains were sequenced from one sample in a study of identical twins. MiXCR, run by TCRdb on the 5' RACE reads, gives a single entry per CDR3 protein. The sample has approximately 600,000 distinct CDR3 sequences, 7% to 7.5% seen once; the top ten hold over 1.5%. The sample was also reused in another study, on yellow fever vaccine responses in identical twins.

Specimen: PBMCs. The source is a woman aged 18-30 years in good health.

There are many counts of this clonotype. The chain links TRBV3-1 to TRBJ1-5; D remains unclear. The CDR3 extends over 13 amino acids. Germline V gene data show CDR1 as LGHDT and CDR2 as YNNKEL (reference sequence). Between the trimmed V and J ends, which lost 4 bases and 0 bases, there was a span of 4 bases. The CDR3 region is CASSPGSNQPQHF. The CDR3 DNA reads as TGTGCCAGCAGCCCAGGTAGCAATCAGCCCCAGCATTTT.

Many counts were recorded for this clonotype. The rearrangement links TRBV7-8 to TRBJ1-1, with 8 bases matching TRBD1. This CDR3 is built from 16 residues. Looked up from germline, CDR1 is SGHVS and CDR2 is FQNEAQ. Trimming took 4 bases from V and 4 from J; bases not matched to a gene: 11. CDR3 DNA sequence: TGTGCCAGCAGCTCAAACACAGGGGGAGGGATCACTGAAGCTTTCTTT. Translated, it gives CASSSNTGGGITEAFF. Combining the CDR3 with reference TRBV7-8 and TRBJ1-1 gives the whole variable domain GAGVSQSPRYKVAKRGQDVALRCDPISGHVSLFWYQQALGQGPEFLTYFQNEAQLDKSGLPSDRFFAERPEGSVSTLKIQRTQQEDSAVYLCASSSNTGGGITEAFFGQGTRLTVV.

This chain links TRBV18 with TRBJ2-7; D is possibly TRBD1 (6 bases). CDR3 length: 14 residues. Trimming left V 6 bases short and J 3 bases short, with 15 bases between. Germline CDR1 KGHSH, CDR2 LQKENI. Written as DNA, the CDR3 is TGTGCCAGCTCTACCGGGACACAGGACTACGAGCAGTACTTC. Its translation is CASSTGTQDYEQYF.

This chain uses TRBV19 with TRBJ1-5; D possibly corresponds to TRBD1 (6 bases). The V gene lost 3 bases and the J gene lost 7 bases, with 7 bases spanning the gap. CDR3 length equals 12 residues. Germline CDR1 reads LNHDA; CDR2 reads SQIVND (reference sequence). The DNA of the CDR3 is TGTGCCAGTAGTATCGACAGGCAGCCCCAGCATTTT. It codes for CASSIDRQPQHF.

This clonotype was detected a few times. The CDR3 bases are TGCGCCAGCAGCTTGGATCTAGCGGGAGGTGGAAATGAGCAGTTCTTC. This codes for CASSLDLAGGGNEQFF. The rearrangement links TRBV5-1 to TRBJ2-1, with 11 bases identical to TRBD2. There are 16 residues in the CDR3. The V gene's germline CDR1 is SGHRS and CDR2 YFSETQ. Trimming cost V 0 bases and J 7 bases; bases outside gene matches: 6.